This TCR beta chain was captured by sequencing in a study of pediatric ulcerative colitis. Study results and limitations: Blood-rectal clonal overlap within each person was significantly higher in ulcerative colitis patients than controls.

Germline V lookup: CDR1 SGHNT, CDR2 YENEEA. V lost 1 base to trimming and J lost 6 bases, with 14 bases between them. This CDR3 contains 15 residues. On this clone: The antigen is not known.

Produced via immunoSEQ multiplex PCR; TCRdb's table is partial and in-frame only. The sample lists 59,000 or so clones; just over 75% were seen once. The chain joins TRBV11-3 to TRBJ2-3; no definite D call. The sequence derives from a boy aged 5-17 years with moderate ulcerative colitis. The material sequenced was blood. The CDR3 DNA reads TGTGCCAGCAGCTTAGGCCCCTACAGTCCGGATACGCAGTATTTT. Translated, it gives CASSLGPYSPDTQYF. Drawing the rest from reference TRBV11-3 and TRBJ2-3, the complete variable domain is EAGVVQSPRYKIIEKKQPVAFWCNPISGHNTLYWYLQNLGQGPELLIRYENEEAVDDSQLPKDRFSAERLKGVDSTLKIQPAELGDSAVYLCASSLGPYSPDTQYFGPGTRLTVL.